What follows are 5 T cell receptor beta chains derived from one specimen sequenced in a study of cytomegalovirus exposure and HLA in healthy donors. Amplification used 60 Vbeta primers and 13 Jbeta primers. Sequenced by immunoSEQ multiplex PCR; TCRdb stores in-frame clones only, minus some. The table has roughly 180,000 clones, around 80% seen once; the top ten hold around 0.8%. The specimen sequenced was PBMCs. Receptors were obtained from a woman between 18 and 29 years old in good health and CMV-seronegative.

In this sample, this clone turned up a few times. The rearrangement uses TRBV19 and TRBJ1-1; TRBD1 matches 7 bases. With 5 bases clipped from V and 0 bases from J, the junction kept 6 bases outside the gene matches. CDR1 is LNHDA, CDR2 SQIVND, per germline (reference sequence). The CDR3 length is 15 residues. CDR3 in amino acids: CASSVTGQMNTEAFF. CDR3 coding DNA: TGTGCCAGTAGTGTGACGGGACAGATGAACACTGAAGCTTTCTTT.

The DNA of the CDR3 is TGTGCCAGCAGCTTGGGACAGGGGATCATATGGGTTCCGTTCTTC. Its protein is CASSLGQGIIWVPFF. The chain has TRBV7-9 and TRBJ2-1, with 10 positions matching TRBD1. V gave up 3 bases and J gave up 15 bases; unmatched junction bases: 14. There are 15 residues in the CDR3. The V gene's germline CDR1 is SEHNR and CDR2 FQNEAQ (reference sequence).

This clone has only one observation. V is TRBV28 and J is TRBJ2-7; TRBD2 matches at 15 bases. CDR1 and CDR2 (germline): MDHEN, SYDVKM. The trim removed 5 bases at V and 3 bases at J, leaving 8 bases unmatched. The CDR3 totals 17 residues. CDR3 sequence: CASSRGLAGGPFYEQYF. CDR3 bases: TGTGCCAGCAGTCGTGGACTAGCGGGAGGGCCCTTCTACGAGCAGTACTTC.

This chain uses TRBV5-5 with TRBJ2-2, with 7 bases matching TRBD2. Germline CDR1 SGHKS, CDR2 YYEKEE (reference sequence). The CDR3 is 16 residues long. V was pared by 6 bases and J by 4 bases, with 12 bases of the junction left unmatched. The chain's CDR3 is CASIPTGRSVTGELFF. As DNA, the CDR3 is TGTGCCAGCATTCCCACCGGGAGGTCGGTCACCGGGGAGCTGTTTTTT. The whole variable domain, remainder taken from reference TRBV5-5 and TRBJ2-2, is DAGVTQSPTHLIKTRGQQVTLRCSPISGHKSVSWYQQVLGQGPQFIFQYYEKEERGRGNFPDRFSARQFPNYSSELNVNALLLGDSALYLCASIPTGRSVTGELFFGEGSRLTVL.

The chain recombines TRBV19 with TRBJ2-5; tentative D call: TRBD1 (6 bases). V was shortened by 1 base and J by 1 base, with 13 bases between the two germline ends. The V gene's germline CDR1 is LNHDA and CDR2 SQIVND (reference sequence). The CDR3 spans 16 residues. DNA of the CDR3: TGTGCCAGTAGTATAGGTAGGGGGTCTGGCCAAGAGACCCAGTACTTC. Protein product: CASSIGRGSGQETQYF.